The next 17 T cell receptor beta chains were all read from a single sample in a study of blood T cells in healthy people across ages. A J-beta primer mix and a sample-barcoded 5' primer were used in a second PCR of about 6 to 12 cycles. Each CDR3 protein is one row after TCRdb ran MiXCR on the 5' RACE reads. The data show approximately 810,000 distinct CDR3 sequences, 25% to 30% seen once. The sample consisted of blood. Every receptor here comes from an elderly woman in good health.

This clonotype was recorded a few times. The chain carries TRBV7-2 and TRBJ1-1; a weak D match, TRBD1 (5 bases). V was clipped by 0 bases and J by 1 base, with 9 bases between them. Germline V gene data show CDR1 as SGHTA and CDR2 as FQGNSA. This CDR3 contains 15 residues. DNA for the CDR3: TGTGCCAGCAGCTTAGCGGGACCGGCGAACACTGAAGCTTTCTTT. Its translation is CASSLAGPANTEAFF.

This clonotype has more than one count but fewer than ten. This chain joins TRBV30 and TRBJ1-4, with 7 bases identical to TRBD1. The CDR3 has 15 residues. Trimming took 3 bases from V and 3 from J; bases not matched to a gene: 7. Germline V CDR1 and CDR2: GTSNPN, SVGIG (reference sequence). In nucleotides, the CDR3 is TGTGCCTGGAGCGGTGGGACAGCGTCTAATGAAAAACTGTTTTTT. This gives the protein CAWSGGTASNEKLFF.

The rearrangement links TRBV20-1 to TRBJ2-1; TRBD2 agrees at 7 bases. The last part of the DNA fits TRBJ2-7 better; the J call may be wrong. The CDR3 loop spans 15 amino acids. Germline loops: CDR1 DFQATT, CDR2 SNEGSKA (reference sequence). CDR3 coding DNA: TGCAGTGCTAGAGATGGCCAGCGGGGTTACAATGAGCAGTACTTC. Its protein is CSARDGQRGYNEQYF.

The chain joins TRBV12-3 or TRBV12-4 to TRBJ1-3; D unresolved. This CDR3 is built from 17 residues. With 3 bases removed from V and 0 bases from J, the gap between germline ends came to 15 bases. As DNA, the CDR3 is TGTGCCAGCAGTTTGTCACCTGGACCTATCTCTGGAAACACCATATATTTT. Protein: CASSLSPGPISGNTIYF.

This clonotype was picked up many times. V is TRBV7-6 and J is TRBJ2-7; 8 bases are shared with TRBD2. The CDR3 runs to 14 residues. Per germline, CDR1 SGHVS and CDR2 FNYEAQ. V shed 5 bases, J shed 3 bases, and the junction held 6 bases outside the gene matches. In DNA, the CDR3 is TGTGCCAGCAGCCCCGGGAGGGTAAACTACGAGCAGTACTTC. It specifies CASSPGRVNYEQYF.

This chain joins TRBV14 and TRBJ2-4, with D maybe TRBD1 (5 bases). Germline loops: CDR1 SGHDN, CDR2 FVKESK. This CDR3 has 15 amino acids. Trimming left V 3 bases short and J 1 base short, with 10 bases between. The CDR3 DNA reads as TGTGCCAGCAGCCAGTCAGGGTCGGCCAAAAACATTCAGTACTTC. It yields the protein CASSQSGSAKNIQYF.

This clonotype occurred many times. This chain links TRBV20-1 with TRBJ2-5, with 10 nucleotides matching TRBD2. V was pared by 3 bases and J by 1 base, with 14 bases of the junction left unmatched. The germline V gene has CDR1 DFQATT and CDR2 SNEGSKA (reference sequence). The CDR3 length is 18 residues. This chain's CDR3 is CSARWGLARPPGQETQYF. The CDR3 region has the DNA TGCAGTGCTAGGTGGGGACTAGCGAGGCCTCCGGGCCAAGAGACCCAGTACTTC.

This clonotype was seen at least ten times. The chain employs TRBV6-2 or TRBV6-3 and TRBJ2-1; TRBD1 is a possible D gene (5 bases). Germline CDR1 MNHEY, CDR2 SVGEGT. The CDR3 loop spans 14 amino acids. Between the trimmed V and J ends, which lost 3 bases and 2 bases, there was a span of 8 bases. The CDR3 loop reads CASSYMTAYNEQFF. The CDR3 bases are TGTGCCAGCAGTTATATGACAGCCTACAATGAGCAGTTCTTC.

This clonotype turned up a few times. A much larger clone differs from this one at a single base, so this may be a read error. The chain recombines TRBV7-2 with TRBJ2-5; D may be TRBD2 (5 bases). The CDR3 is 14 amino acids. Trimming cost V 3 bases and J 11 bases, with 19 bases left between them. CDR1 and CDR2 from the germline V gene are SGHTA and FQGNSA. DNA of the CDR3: TGTGCCAGCAGCTTTCAGACTACCTACAATGAGCAGTACTTC. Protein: CASSFQTTYNEQYF. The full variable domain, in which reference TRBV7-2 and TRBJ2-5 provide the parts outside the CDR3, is GAGVSQSPSNKVTEKGKDVELRCDPISGHTALYWYRQSLGQGLEFLIYFQGNSAPDKSGLPSDRFSAERTGGSVSTLTIQRTQQEDSAVYLCASSFQTTYNEQYFGPGTRLLVL.

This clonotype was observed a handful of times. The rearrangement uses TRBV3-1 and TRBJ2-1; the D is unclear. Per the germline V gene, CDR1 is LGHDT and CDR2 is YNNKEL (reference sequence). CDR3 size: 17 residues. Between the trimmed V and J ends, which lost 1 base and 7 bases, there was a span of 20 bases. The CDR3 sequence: CASSQGPERRSKNEQFF. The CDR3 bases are TGTGCCAGCAGCCAAGGTCCTGAGAGGCGTTCTAAAAATGAGCAGTTCTTC.

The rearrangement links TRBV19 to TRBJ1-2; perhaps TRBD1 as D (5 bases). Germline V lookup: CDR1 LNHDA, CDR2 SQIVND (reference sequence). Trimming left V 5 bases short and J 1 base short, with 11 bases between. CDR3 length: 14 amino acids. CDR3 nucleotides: TGTGCCAGTAGTCCCCGGACAAGTAACTATGGCTACACCTTC. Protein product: CASSPRTSNYGYTF.

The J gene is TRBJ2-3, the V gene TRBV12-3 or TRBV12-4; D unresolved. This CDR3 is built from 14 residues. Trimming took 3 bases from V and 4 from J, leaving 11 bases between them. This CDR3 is CASSFGRRADTQYF. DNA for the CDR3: TGTGCCAGCAGTTTCGGCAGGAGAGCAGATACGCAGTATTTT.

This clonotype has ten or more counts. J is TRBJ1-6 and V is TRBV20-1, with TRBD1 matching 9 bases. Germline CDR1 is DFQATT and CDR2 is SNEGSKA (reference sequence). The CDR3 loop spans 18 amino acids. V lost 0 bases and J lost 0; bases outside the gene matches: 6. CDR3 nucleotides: TGCAGTGCTAGAGATCTGGGACAGGGTAGCTCCTATAATTCACCCCTCCACTTT. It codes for CSARDLGQGSSYNSPLHF.

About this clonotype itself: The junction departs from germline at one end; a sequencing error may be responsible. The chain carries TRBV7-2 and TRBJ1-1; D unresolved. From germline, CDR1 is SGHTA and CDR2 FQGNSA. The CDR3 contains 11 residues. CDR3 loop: CAGSFGTEAFF. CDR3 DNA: TGTGCCGGCAGCTTCGGCACTGAAGCTTTCTTT.

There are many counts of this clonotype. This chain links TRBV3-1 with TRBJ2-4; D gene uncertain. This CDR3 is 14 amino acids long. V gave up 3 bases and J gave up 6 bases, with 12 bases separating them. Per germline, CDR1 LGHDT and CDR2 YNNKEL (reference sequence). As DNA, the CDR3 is TGTGCCAGCAGCCAGTCCTCTCAGGCAAACATTCAGTACTTC. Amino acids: CASSQSSQANIQYF.

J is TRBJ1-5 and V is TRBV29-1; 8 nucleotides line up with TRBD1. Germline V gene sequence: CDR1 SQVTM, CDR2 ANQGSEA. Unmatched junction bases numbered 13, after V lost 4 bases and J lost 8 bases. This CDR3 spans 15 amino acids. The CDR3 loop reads CSVGKTGAAGEPQHF. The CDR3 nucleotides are TGCAGCGTTGGCAAGACAGGGGCCGCTGGGGAGCCCCAGCATTTT. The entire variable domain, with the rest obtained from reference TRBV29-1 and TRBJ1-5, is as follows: SAVISQKPSRDICQRGTSLTIQCQVDSQVTMMFWYRQQPGQSLTLIATANQGSEATYESGFVIDKFPISRPNLTFSTLTVSNMSPEDSSIYLCSVGKTGAAGEPQHFGDGTRLSIL.

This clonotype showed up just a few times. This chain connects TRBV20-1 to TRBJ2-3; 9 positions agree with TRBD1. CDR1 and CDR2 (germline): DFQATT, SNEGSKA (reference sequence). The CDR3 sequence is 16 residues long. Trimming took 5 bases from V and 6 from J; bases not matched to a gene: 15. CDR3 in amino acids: CSADPGQGTSRDTQYF. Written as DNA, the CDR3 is TGCAGTGCTGACCCTGGACAGGGGACTTCTAGGGATACGCAGTATTTT.